These 15 T cell receptor beta chains originate from one sample sequenced in a study of blood T cell repertoires in COVID-19. Only in-frame clones appear in the TCRdb table, and some are missing; sequencing was by immunoSEQ multiplex PCR. Of fewer than 180,000 clones listed, about 86% are singletons. The material sequenced was peripheral blood. The source is a man in his sixties or seventies with acute or convalescent COVID-19.

The gene calls are TRBV28 and TRBJ2-3; 11 nucleotides align to TRBD2. Germline V gene lookup returns CDR1 MDHEN and CDR2 SYDVKM. The V gene end was trimmed by 6 bases and the J gene end by 4 bases; junction bases not matched to a gene: 9. The CDR3 is made up of 16 amino acids. Here the CDR3 reads CASRTPGLAGSDTQYF. CDR3 DNA sequence: TGTGCCAGCAGGACCCCCGGACTAGCGGGCTCAGATACGCAGTATTTT.

V is TRBV11-2 and J is TRBJ2-1; tentative D call: TRBD1 (5 bases). Germline values: CDR1 SGHAT, CDR2 FQNNGV. The V end was cut by 1 base, the J end by 4 bases, with 5 bases between. The CDR3 sequence is 13 residues long. The CDR3 coding sequence is TGTGCCAGCAGCTTAGGACAGTACAATGAGCAGTTCTTC. Translating gives CASSLGQYNEQFF.

The rearrangement joins TRBV19 to TRBJ2-7; 11 positions match TRBD2. V trimming: 6 bases; J trimming: 1 base; junction bases outside the gene matches: 5. CDR1 and CDR2 from the germline V gene are LNHDA and SQIVND (reference sequence). This CDR3 is built from 15 residues. CDR3 DNA: TGTGCCAGTAGGGATCCTAGCGGGAGGTCCTACGAGCAGTACTTC. It codes for CASRDPSGRSYEQYF.

The rearrangement uses TRBV12-3 or TRBV12-4 and TRBJ2-7, with D possibly matching TRBD2 (6 bases). This CDR3 region has 13 residues. Between the trimmed V and J ends, which lost 2 bases and 3 bases, there was a span of 8 bases. The chain's CDR3 is CASSLIADYEQYF. In DNA, the CDR3 is TGTGCCAGCAGTTTAATAGCGGACTACGAGCAGTACTTC.

Details on this clone: The sample contains more than one DNA sequence encoding this CDR3. The chain employs TRBV5-6 and TRBJ1-1, with D hard to call. The CDR3 contains 13 residues. Germline V CDR1 and CDR2: SGHDT, YYEEEE. V lost 0 bases to trimming and J lost 1 base, with 4 bases between them. Here the CDR3 DNA reads TGTGCCAGCAGCTTGGGAGAGAACACTGAAGCTTTCTTT. Protein sequence: CASSLGENTEAFF.

Comments on this clone: A much bigger clone sits one base away, suggesting this may be a read error. The V and J genes are TRBV6-2 or TRBV6-3 and TRBJ2-1; 11 bases match TRBD2. CDR1 is MNHEY and CDR2 is SVGEGT in the germline V gene. The CDR3 totals 15 residues. V lost 6 bases and J lost 2; bases outside the gene matches: 3. CDR3 coding DNA: TGTGCCAGCAGCTTAGCGGGAGGGACCTACAATGAGCAGTTCTTC. This gives the protein CASSLAGGTYNEQFF.

The chain employs TRBV27 and TRBJ2-7, with 9 bases fitting TRBD1. Losses at the gene ends were 7 bases for V and 5 bases for J; bases not matched to a gene: 9. Germline V gene data show CDR1 as MNHEY and CDR2 as SMNVEV (reference sequence). The CDR3 has 14 amino acids. CDR3 loop: CASKGFDRGDEQYF. Written as DNA, the CDR3 is TGTGCCAGCAAGGGGTTCGACAGGGGGGACGAGCAGTACTTC.

The CDR3 nucleotides read TGCGCCAGCAGCTTAACAGCAGGGGCTCTCGAGCAGTACTTC. This encodes CASSLTAGALEQYF. The chain joins TRBV5-1 to TRBJ2-7; tentative D call: TRBD1 (6 bases). V gave up 2 bases and J gave up 6 bases, with 15 bases separating them. The CDR3 is made up of 14 amino acids. The germline gives CDR1 SGHRS, CDR2 YFSETQ.

The genes are TRBV7-2 and TRBJ2-5, with a tentative D call TRBD1 (5 bases). Deletions cut 1 base from V and 1 base from J, with 7 bases between. The CDR3 sequence is 14 residues long. CDR1 is SGHTA, CDR2 FQGNSA, per germline. CDR3 protein: CASSLVQGQETQYF. For the CDR3, the DNA is TGTGCCAGCAGCTTAGTCCAGGGCCAAGAGACCCAGTACTTC.

The chain employs TRBV4-1 and TRBJ2-7; 9 bases are shared with TRBD2. The germline CDR1 and CDR2 sequences are MGHRA and YSYEKL. The CDR3 is made up of 17 amino acids. Germline trimming cut 1 base from V and 2 bases from J; bases unmatched to any gene: 9. The CDR3 sequence: CASSQVRGRASAYEQYF. The CDR3 nucleotides are TGCGCCAGCAGCCAAGTTCGCGGGAGGGCCTCAGCCTACGAGCAGTACTTC.

This CDR3 reads CASTPSRTNTEAFF. CDR3 sequence (DNA): TGTGCCAGCACTCCCTCGAGAACGAACACTGAAGCTTTCTTT. V usage is TRBV28 and J usage is TRBJ1-1, with D hard to call. V lost 7 bases to trimming and J lost 1 base, with 13 bases between them. Germline V gene data show CDR1 as MDHEN and CDR2 as SYDVKM. The CDR3 is made up of 14 amino acids.

V gene TRBV10-3 combines with J gene TRBJ2-7, with D uncertain. V was clipped by 5 bases and J by 1 base, with 9 bases between them. The CDR3 is 13 amino acids. Per the germline V gene, CDR1 is ENHRY and CDR2 is SYGVKD. CDR3 amino acids: CAISTANSYEQYF. The CDR3 nucleotides read TGTGCCATCAGTACAGCCAATTCCTACGAGCAGTACTTC.

The V call is TRBV4-2, the J call TRBJ1-1, with 8 bases that match TRBD1. The ends lost 4 bases at V and 4 bases at J; junction bases unmatched: 8. The CDR3 has 15 residues. Germline CDR1 is LGHNA and CDR2 is YNFKEQ. CDR3 sequence (DNA): TGTGCCAGCAGCCTCCTCGACAGGGGAGGCACTGAAGCTTTCTTT. This sequence encodes CASSLLDRGGTEAFF.

The table lists this clone with a count of one. V gene TRBV3-1 (or the pseudogene TRBV3-2) combines with J gene TRBJ1-3; D possibly corresponds to TRBD1 (5 bases). This CDR3 region has 15 residues. The V end lost 1 base, the J end lost 8 bases, and 15 bases lay between the germline ends. CDR1 and CDR2 from the germline V gene are LGHDT and YNNKEL (reference sequence). The CDR3 spells CASSQVPSRAHTIYF. The CDR3 region has the DNA TGTGCCAGCAGCCAAGTCCCCAGCAGGGCCCACACCATATATTTT.

The genes are TRBV12-1 and TRBJ2-2; TRBD2 is taken as the D call from the table, unchecked against the DNA. TRBV12-1 is noted as a pseudogene. The CDR3 consists of 14 residues. The CDR3 nucleotides read TGTGCCAGCAGCCCCCGAGAATTGAGCGGGGAGCTGTTTTTT. Translation gives CASSPRELSGELFF.